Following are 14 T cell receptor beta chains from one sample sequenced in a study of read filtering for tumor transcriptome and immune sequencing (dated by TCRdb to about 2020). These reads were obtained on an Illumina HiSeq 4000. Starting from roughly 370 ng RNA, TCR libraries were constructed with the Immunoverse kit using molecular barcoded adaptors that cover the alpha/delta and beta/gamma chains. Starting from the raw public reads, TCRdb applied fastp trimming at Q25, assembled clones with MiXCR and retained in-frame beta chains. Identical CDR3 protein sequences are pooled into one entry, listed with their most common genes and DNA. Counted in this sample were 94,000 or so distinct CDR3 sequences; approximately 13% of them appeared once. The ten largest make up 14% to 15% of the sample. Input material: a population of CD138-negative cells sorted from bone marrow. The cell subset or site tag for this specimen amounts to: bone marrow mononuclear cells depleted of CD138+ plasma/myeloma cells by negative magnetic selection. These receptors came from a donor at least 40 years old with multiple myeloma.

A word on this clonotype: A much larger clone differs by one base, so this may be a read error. This CDR3 reads CASSFATGGSGELFF. In DNA form, the CDR3 reads TGTGCCAGCAGTTTTGCGACAGGGGGAAGCGGGGAGCTGTTTTTT. This chain uses TRBV28 with TRBJ2-2, with 9 bases matching TRBD1. In germline, CDR1 is MDHEN, CDR2 SYDVKM. This CDR3 has 15 amino acids. The V segment lost 3 bases and the J segment 7 bases; nucleotides outside the gene matches: 6. Using reference TRBV28 and TRBJ2-2 for the parts outside the CDR3, the full variable domain is DVKVTQSSRYLVKRTGEKVFLECVQDMDHENMFWYRQDPGLGLRLIYFSYDVKMKEKGDIPEGYSVSREKKERFSLILESASTNQTSMYLCASSFATGGSGELFFGEGSRLTVL.

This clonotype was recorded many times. CDR3 loop: CASSPGPGSPSYNEQFF. CDR3 bases: TGTGCCAGCAGCCCAGGCCCCGGGAGCCCGTCCTACAATGAGCAGTTCTTC. J is TRBJ2-1 and V is TRBV7-9; possible D gene TRBD2, 6 bases. From germline, CDR1 is SEHNR and CDR2 FQNEAQ (reference sequence). The CDR3 spans 17 residues. Trimming left V 5 bases short and J 1 base short, with 18 bases between.

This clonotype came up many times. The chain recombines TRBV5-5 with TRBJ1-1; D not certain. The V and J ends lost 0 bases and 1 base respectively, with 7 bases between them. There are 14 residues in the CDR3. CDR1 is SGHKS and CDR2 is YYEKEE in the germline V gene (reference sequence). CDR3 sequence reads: CASSLDHGNTEAFF. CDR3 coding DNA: TGTGCCAGCAGCTTGGATCATGGGAACACTGAAGCTTTCTTT.

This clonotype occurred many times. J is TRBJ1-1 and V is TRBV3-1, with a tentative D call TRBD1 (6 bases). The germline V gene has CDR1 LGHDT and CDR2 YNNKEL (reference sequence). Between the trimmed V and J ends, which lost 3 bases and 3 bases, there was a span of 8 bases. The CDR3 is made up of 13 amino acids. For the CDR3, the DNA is TGTGCCAGCAGCCAGGGGGCATACACTGAAGCTTTCTTT. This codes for CASSQGAYTEAFF.

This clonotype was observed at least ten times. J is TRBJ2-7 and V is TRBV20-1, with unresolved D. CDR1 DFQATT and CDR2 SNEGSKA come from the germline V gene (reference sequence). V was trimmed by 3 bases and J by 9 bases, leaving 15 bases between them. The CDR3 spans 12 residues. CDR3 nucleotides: TGCAGTGCTAGCCCTAACGACCCCAGGCAGTACTTC. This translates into CSASPNDPRQYF.

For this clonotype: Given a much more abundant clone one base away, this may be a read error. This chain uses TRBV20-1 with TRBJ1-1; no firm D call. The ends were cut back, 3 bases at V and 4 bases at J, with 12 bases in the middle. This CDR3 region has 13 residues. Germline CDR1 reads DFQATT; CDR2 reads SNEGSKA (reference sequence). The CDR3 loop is CSARWGVSTEAFF. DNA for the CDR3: TGCAGTGCTAGGTGGGGAGTGAGCACTGAAGCTTTCTTT.

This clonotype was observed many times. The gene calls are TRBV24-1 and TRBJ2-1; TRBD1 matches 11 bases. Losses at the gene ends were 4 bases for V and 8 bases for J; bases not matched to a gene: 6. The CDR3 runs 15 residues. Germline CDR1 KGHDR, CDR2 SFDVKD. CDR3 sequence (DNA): TGTGCCACCAGTGACCCTCGGACAGGGGGCGATGAGCAGTTCTTC. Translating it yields CATSDPRTGGDEQFF.

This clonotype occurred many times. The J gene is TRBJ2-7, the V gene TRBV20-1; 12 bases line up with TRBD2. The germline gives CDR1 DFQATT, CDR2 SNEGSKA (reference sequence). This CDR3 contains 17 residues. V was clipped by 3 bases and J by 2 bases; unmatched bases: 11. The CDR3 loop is CSASGQGPSGRAYEQYF. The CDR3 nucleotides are TGCAGTGCTAGCGGGCAGGGACCTAGCGGGAGGGCCTACGAGCAGTACTTC.

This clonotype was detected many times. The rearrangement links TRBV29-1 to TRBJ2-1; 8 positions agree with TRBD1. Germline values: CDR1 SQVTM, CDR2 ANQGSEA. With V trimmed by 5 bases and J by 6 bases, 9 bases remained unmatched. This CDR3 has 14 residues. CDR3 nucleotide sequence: TGCAGCGTTTCCAGGGGCACAGGGGGCAATGAGCAGTTCTTC. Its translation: CSVSRGTGGNEQFF.

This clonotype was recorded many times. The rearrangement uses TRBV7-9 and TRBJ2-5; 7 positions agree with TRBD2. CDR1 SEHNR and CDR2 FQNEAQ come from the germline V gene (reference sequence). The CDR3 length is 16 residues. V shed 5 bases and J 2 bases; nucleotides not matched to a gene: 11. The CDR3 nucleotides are TGTGCCAGCAGCCTGGTCCCTAGCGGCCCTCAAGAGACCCAGTACTTC. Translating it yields CASSLVPSGPQETQYF.

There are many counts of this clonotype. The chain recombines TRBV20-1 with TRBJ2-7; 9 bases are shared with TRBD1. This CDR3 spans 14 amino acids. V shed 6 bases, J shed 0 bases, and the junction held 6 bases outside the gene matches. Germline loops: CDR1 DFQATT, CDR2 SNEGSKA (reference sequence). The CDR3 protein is CSAPGTGYSYEQYF. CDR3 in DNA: TGCAGTGCCCCCGGGACAGGGTACTCCTACGAGCAGTACTTC.

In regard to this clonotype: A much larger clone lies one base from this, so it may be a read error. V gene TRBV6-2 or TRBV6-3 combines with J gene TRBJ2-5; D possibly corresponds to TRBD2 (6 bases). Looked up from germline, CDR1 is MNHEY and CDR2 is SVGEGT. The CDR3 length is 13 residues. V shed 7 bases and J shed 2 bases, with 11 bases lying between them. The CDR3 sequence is CASTVGGQETQYF. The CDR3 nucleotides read TGTGCCAGCACCGTTGGGGGGCAAGAGACCCAGTACTTC.

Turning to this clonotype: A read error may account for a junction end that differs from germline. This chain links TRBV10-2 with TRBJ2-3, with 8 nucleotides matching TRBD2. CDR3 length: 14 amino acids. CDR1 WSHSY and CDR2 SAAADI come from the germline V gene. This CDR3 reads CASKRAGGTYTQYF. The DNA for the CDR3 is TGCGCCAGTAAGCGCGCGGGAGGCACATATACGCAGTATTTT.

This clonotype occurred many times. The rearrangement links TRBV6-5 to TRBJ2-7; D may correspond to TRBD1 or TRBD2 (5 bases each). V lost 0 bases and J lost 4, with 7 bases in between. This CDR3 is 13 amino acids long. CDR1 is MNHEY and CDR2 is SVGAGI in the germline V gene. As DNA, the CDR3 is TGTGCCAGCAGTTACTCAGAGGGGTACGAGCAGTACTTC. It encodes CASSYSEGYEQYF.